Listed below are T cell receptor beta chains from one sample, sequenced in a study of CD8 T cells in Susac syndrome. MiXCR, applied by TCRdb to the immunoSEQ multiplex PCR reads, yields one record per CDR3 protein. There are some 260,000 distinct CDR3 sequences in the sample; approximately 84% occur only once, and over 0.095% lies in the top ten. The material sequenced was CD8+ T cells from PBMCs. Receptors originate from a human donor with multiple sclerosis. Each CDR3 is given with its conserved first and last residue. The order of the fields is D gene, J gene, clone size, V gene, CDR3 protein, CDR3 DNA. The D gene is left open where the match is weak. Expanded clones are given a class, and other clones once, few, many or no size at all.

>-|TRBJ1-3|-|TRBV10-2
CASSESRGRIASGNTIYF
TGCGCCAGCAGTGAGTCCCGGGGTCGTATAGCCTCTGGAAACACCATATATTTT
>TRBD1|TRBJ2-5|-|TRBV6-1
CASRVKAPDRGYHQETQYF
TGTGCCAGCAGAGTGAAGGCCCCGGACAGGGGCTACCACCAAGAGACCCAGTACTTC
>-|TRBJ2-7|-|TRBV12-5
CASGPLFETASYEQYF
TGTGCTAGTGGACCCTTATTTGAGACAGCGTCCTACGAGCAGTACTTC
>-|TRBJ2-7|once|TRBV14
CASSQERVYEQYF
TGTGCCAGCAGCCAAGAAAGGGTCTACGAGCAGTACTTC
>-|TRBJ2-5|-|TRBV7-9
CASSSPKTVQETQYF
TGTGCCAGCAGCTCCCCTAAGACAGTCCAAGAGACCCAGTACTTC
>TRBD2|TRBJ2-3|-|TRBV5-4
CASSLSGRIDTQYF
TGTGCCAGCAGCTTGAGCGGGAGAATCGATACGCAGTATTTT
>-|TRBJ2-3|few|TRBV27
CASSSRAGVDTQYF
TGTGCCAGCAGTAGCCGCGCAGGGGTGGATACGCAGTATTTT
>-|TRBJ2-1|-|TRBV9
CASSVGGTQFF
TGTGCCAGCAGCGTAGGGGGGACTCAGTTCTTC
>TRBD1|TRBJ1-5|-|TRBV12-3/TRBV12-4
CASTRETGLNQPQHF
TGTGCCAGCACCCGGGAGACAGGGTTAAATCAGCCCCAGCATTTT
>-|TRBJ2-2|-|TRBV29-1
CSVADSSGTGELFF
TGCAGCGTTGCCGACAGCTCGGGCACCGGGGAGCTGTTTTTT
>-|TRBJ1-3|-|TRBV27
CASSDLGGLDTIYF
TGTGCCAGCAGTGACCTAGGGGGGTTGGACACCATATATTTT
>-|TRBJ2-7|-|TRBV20-1
CSASSRDLIVEQYF
TGCAGTGCATCAAGCCGGGACCTAATTGTTGAGCAGTACTTC
>-|TRBJ2-1|-|TRBV15
CATSRDIRNEQFF
TGTGCCACCAGCAGAGATATACGCAATGAGCAGTTCTTC
>-|TRBJ2-4|-|TRBV28
CASSYVRAAKNIQYF
TGTGCCAGCAGCTACGTTAGGGCGGCCAAAAACATTCAGTACTTC
>-|TRBJ1-2|-|TRBV7-9
CASNQDRTEEDNYGYTF
TGTGCCAGCAACCAGGACCGGACCGAAGAAGATAACTATGGCTACACCTTC
>-|TRBJ2-7|once|TRBV20-1
CSAASRDSTSYEQYF
TGCAGTGCTGCGTCTAGGGACTCCACCTCCTACGAGCAGTACTTC
>TRBD1|TRBJ2-7|-|TRBV11-1
CASSTRDRGAYEQYF
TGTGCCAGCAGCACCCGGGACAGGGGAGCCTACGAGCAGTACTTC
>-|TRBJ2-1|few|TRBV27
CASSSGDNEQFF
TGTGCCAGCAGTTCGGGGGACAATGAGCAGTTCTTC
>TRBD1|TRBJ2-1|-|TRBV7-9
CASSSGTGGFNEQFF
TGTGCCAGCAGTTCCGGGACAGGAGGATTCAATGAGCAGTTCTTC
>TRBD2|TRBJ2-1|-|TRBV5-6
CASSRWEGYAEQFF
TGTGCCAGCAGCCGATGGGAGGGTTATGCTGAGCAGTTCTTC
>TRBD2|TRBJ2-1|-|TRBV7-6
CASSYGLAGSYNEQFF
TGTGCCAGCAGCTATGGACTAGCGGGCTCCTACAATGAGCAGTTCTTC
>TRBD2|TRBJ2-7|-|TRBV11-2
CASSPQSGSYEQYF
TGTGCCAGCAGCCCCCAAAGCGGGAGCTACGAGCAGTACTTC
>TRBD2|TRBJ2-7|-|TRBV20-1
CSALSSGKSAYEQYF
TGCAGTGCTCTGTCTAGCGGGAAGTCGGCCTACGAGCAGTACTTC
>-|TRBJ2-3|-|TRBV9
CASGGLDTQYF
TGTGCCAGCGGGGGTTTAGATACGCAGTATTTT
>TRBD1|TRBJ2-1|few|TRBV6-1
CASSRQGGYNEQFF
TGTGCCAGCAGTAGACAGGGGGGCTACAATGAGCAGTTCTTC
>-|TRBJ2-1|-|TRBV7-6
CASSAKLRQDNEQFF
TGTGCCAGCAGCGCCAAATTGAGGCAAGACAATGAGCAGTTCTTC